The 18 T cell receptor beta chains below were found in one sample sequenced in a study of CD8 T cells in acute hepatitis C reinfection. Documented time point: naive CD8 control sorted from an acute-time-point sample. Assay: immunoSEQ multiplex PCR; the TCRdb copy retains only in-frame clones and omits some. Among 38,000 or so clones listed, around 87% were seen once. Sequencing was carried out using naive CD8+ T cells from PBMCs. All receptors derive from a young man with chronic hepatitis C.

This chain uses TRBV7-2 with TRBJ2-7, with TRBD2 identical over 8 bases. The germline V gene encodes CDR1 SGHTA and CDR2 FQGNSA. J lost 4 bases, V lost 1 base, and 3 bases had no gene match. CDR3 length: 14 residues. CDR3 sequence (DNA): TGTGCCAGCAGCTTAGTTACTAGCGGATACGAGCAGTACTTC. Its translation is CASSLVTSGYEQYF. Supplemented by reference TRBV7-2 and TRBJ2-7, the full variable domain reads GAGVSQSPSNKVTEKGKDVELRCDPISGHTALYWYRQSLGQGLEFLIYFQGNSAPDKSGLPSDRFSAERTGGSVSTLTIQRTQQEDSAVYLCASSLVTSGYEQYFGPGTRLTVT.

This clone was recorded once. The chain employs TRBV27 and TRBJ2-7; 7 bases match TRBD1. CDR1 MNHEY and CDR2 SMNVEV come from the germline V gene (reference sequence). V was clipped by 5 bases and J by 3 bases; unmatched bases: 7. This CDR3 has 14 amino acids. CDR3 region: CASSHRGELYEQYF. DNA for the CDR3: TGTGCCAGCAGTCACAGGGGAGAGCTCTACGAGCAGTACTTC.

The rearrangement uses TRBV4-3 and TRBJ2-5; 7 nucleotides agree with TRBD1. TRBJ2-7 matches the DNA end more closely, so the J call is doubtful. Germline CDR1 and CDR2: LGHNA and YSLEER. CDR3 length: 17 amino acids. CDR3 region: CASSQSNRGLLSYEQYF. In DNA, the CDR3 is TGCGCCAGCAGCCAATCCAACAGGGGCCTACTTTCCTACGAGCAGTACTTC.

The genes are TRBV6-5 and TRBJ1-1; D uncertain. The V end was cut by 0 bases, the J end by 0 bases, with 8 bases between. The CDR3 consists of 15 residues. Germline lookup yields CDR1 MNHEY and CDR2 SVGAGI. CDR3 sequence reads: CASSYSTLMNTEAFF. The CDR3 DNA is TGTGCCAGCAGTTACTCGACGTTAATGAACACTGAAGCTTTCTTT.

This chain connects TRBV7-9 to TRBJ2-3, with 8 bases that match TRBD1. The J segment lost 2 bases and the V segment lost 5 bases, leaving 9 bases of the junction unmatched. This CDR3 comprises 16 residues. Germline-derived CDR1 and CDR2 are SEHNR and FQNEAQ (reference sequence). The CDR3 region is CASSLHDRGHTDTQYF. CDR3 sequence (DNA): TGTGCCAGCAGCCTACACGACAGGGGCCACACAGATACGCAGTATTTT.

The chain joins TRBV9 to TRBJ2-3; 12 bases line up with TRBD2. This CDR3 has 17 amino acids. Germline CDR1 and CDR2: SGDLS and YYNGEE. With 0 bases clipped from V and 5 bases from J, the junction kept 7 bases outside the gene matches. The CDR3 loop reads CASSVGTSGMVGDTQYF. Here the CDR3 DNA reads TGTGCCAGCAGCGTAGGGACTAGCGGGATGGTGGGAGATACGCAGTATTTT.

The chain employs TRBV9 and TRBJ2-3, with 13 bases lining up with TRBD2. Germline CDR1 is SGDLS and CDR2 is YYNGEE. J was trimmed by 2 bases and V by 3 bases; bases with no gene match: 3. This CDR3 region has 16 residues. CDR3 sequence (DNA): TGTGCCAGCAGCGATGGACTAGCGGGGGCCACAGATACGCAGTATTTT. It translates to CASSDGLAGATDTQYF.

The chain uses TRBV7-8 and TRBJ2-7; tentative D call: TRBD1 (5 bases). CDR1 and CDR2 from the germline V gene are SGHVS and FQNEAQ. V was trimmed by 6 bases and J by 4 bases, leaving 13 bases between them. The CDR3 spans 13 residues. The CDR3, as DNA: TGTGCCAGCAGGGGCAGGGAAACTTACGAGCAGTACTTC. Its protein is CASRGRETYEQYF.

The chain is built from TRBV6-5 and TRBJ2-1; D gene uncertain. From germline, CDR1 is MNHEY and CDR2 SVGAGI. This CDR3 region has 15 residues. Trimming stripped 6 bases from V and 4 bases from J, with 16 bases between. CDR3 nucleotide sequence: TGTGCCAGCAGCCAGGTTTTTGACCCTTACAATGAGCAGTTCTTC. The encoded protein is CASSQVFDPYNEQFF.

CDR3 loop: CASSPLGAAYEQYF. In DNA form, the CDR3 reads TGTGCCAGTAGCCCACTGGGCGCTGCCTACGAGCAGTACTTC. The rearrangement uses TRBV19 and TRBJ2-7, with D unclear. This CDR3 has 14 amino acids. The germline V gene encodes CDR1 LNHDA and CDR2 SQIVND (reference sequence). V lost 6 bases to trimming and J lost 2 bases, with 14 bases between them.

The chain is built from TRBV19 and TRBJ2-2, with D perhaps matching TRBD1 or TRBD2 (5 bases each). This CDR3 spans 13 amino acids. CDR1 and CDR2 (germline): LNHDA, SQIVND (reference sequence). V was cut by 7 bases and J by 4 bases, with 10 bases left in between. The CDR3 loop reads CASTWGTTGELFF. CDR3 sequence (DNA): TGTGCCAGTACCTGGGGGACCACCGGGGAGCTGTTTTTT.

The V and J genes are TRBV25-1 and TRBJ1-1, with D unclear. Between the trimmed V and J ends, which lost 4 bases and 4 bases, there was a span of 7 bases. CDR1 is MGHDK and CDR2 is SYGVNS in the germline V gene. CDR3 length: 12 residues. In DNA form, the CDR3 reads TGTGCCAGCAGTGCAGGCTTCACTGAAGCTTTCTTT. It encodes CASSAGFTEAFF. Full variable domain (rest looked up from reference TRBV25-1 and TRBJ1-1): EADIYQTPRYLVIGTGKKITLECSQTMGHDKMYWYQQDPGMELHLIHYSYGVNSTEKGDLSSESTVSRIRTEHFPLTLESARPSHTSQYLCASSAGFTEAFFGQGTRLTVV.

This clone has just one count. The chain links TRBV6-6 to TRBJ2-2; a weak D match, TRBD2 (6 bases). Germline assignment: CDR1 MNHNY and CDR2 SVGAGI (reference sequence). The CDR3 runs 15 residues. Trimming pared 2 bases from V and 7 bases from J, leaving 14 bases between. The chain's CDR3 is CASSYRLRGGGELFF. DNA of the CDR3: TGTGCCAGCAGTTACAGGTTGCGGGGAGGCGGGGAGCTGTTTTTT.

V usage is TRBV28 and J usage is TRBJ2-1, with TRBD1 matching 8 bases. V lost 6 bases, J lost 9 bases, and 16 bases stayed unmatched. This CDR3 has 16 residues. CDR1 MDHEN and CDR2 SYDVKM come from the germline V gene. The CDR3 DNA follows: TGTGCCAGCAGGCCCCTGGACAGGGTAACTCTTGGTGAGCAGTTCTTC. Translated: CASRPLDRVTLGEQFF.

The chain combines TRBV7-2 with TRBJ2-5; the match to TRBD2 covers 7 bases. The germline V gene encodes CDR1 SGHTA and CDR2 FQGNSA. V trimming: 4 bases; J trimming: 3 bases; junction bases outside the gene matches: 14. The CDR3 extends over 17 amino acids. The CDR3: CASSWPYRDRGEETQYF. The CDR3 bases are TGTGCCAGCAGCTGGCCTTACCGGGACCGGGGGGAAGAGACCCAGTACTTC.

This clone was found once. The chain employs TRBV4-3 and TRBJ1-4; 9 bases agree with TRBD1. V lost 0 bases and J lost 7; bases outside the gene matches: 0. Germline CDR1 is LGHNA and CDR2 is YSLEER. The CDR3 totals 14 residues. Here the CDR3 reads CASSQETGGEKLFF. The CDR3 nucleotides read TGCGCCAGCAGCCAAGAGACAGGGGGTGAAAAACTGTTTTTT.

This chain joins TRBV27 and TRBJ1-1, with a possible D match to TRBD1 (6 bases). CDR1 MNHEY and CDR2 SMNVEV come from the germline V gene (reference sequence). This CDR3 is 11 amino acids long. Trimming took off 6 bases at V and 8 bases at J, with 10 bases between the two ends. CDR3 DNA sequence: TGTGCCAGCAGCCAGGGGCGGGAAGCTTTCTTT. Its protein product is CASSQGREAFF.

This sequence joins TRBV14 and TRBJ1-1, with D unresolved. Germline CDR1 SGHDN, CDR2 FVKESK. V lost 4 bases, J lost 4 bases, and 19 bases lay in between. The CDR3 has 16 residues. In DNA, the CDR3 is TGTGCCAGCAGCCCCGCCGGTGGTCTGAGCGGCACTGAAGCTTTCTTT. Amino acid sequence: CASSPAGGLSGTEAFF.